This T cell receptor (beta chain) derives from a study of control samples from healthy donors and cancer patients. This table comes from immunoSEQ multiplex PCR, and its TCRdb copy is limited to in-frame clones, with some not included. The sample records 100,000 to 120,000 clones, approximately 88% being singletons. The sequenced sample was PBMCs. This clonotype was obtained from a woman aged 60-75 years with lung cancer.

The CDR3 here is CASSEPGLNTEAFF. CDR3 nucleotide sequence: TGTGCCAGCAGTGAACCCGGGTTGAACACTGAAGCTTTCTTT. The genes are TRBV2 and TRBJ1-1, with no clear D. The CDR3 extends over 14 amino acids. Per the germline V gene, CDR1 is SNHLY and CDR2 is FYNNEI. Trimming removed 2 bases from V and 0 bases from J, with 7 bases in between.